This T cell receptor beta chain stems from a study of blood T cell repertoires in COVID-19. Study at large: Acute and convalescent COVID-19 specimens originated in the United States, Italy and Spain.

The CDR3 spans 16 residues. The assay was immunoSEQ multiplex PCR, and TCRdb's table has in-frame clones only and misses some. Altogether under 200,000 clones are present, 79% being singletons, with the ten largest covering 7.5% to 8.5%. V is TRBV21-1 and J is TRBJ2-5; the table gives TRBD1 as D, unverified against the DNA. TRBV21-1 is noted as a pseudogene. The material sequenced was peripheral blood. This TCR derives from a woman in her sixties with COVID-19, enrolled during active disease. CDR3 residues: CASSKTPGGGGETQYF. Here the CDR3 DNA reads TGTGCCAGCAGCAAAACGCCAGGGGGCGGCGGGGAGACCCAGTACTTC.